Listed below are T cell receptor beta chains from one sample, sequenced in a study of blood T cell repertoires in COVID-19. The assay was immunoSEQ multiplex PCR, and TCRdb's table has in-frame clones only and misses some. Here the sample spans around 100,000 clones, around 89% being singletons. The specimen sequenced was peripheral blood. These receptors were collected from a woman aged 80 or older with acute or convalescent COVID-19. Both conserved end residues are part of each CDR3. A D gene is named only where the DNA matches it firmly. Where a row states a size, it is once, few, many or the class of an expanded clone; other rows omit it.

J,V,D,size,length,DNA,CDR3
TRBJ2-7,TRBV18,TRBD1,.,14,TGTGCCAGCTCAAGGACAGGGGGTTTCTACGAGCAGTACTTC,CASSRTGGFYEQYF
TRBJ1-2,TRBV28,TRBD1,.,15,TGTGCCAGCAGTTTCCCCCTCGGACAGGGGTCTGGCTACACCTTC,CASSFPLGQGSGYTF
TRBJ2-7,TRBV28,.,.,14,TGTGCCAGCAGTCTACGGGTTAGCTCCTACGAGCAGTACTTC,CASSLRVSSYEQYF
TRBJ2-2,TRBV9,.,.,15,TGTGCCAGCAGCGTAGCGGGGGGCAACACCGGGGAGCTGTTTTTT,CASSVAGGNTGELFF
TRBJ2-1,TRBV7-7,TRBD2,.,15,TGTGCCAGCAGCTACCAAGCGGGGTCCTACAATGAGCAGTTCTTC,CASSYQAGSYNEQFF
TRBJ2-2,TRBV9,TRBD1,.,14,TGTGCCAGCAGCGGACAGGGGAACACCGGGGAGCTGTTTTTT,CASSGQGNTGELFF
TRBJ1-2,TRBV14,.,.,13,TGTGCCAGCAGCCAAGAGGGGAGGGTATCCCTCACCTTC,CASSQEGRVSLTF
TRBJ1-1,TRBV28,TRBD1,few,16,TGTGCCAGCAGCTCAGGACAGGGGCGGGAACGAGGTGAAGCTTTCTTT,CASSSGQGRERGEAFF
TRBJ2-3,TRBV7-6,TRBD2,.,15,TGTGCCAGCAGCTCTCTAGCGGGGGTGACAGATACGCAGTATTTT,CASSSLAGVTDTQYF
TRBJ1-5,TRBV19,.,.,13,TGTGCCAGTAGTACAGGGTTGCGTCAGCCCCAGCATTTT,CASSTGLRQPQHF
TRBJ1-5,TRBV27,.,.,15,TGTGCCAGCAGTCCCGGGACCGCGGGGAATCAGCCCCAGCATTTT,CASSPGTAGNQPQHF
TRBJ2-3,TRBV7-9,TRBD2,.,15,TGTGCCAGCAGCCGAACTAGCGCCGATTCGGATACGCAGTATTTT,CASSRTSADSDTQYF
TRBJ1-2,TRBV6-5,TRBD1,.,14,TGTGCCAGCACCCTCAGGGGGCTCGGGTATGGCTACACCTTC,CASTLRGLGYGYTF
TRBJ1-1,TRBV7-9,.,.,16,TGTGCCAGCAGCTTAGCATCGGGACTCGCGAACACTGAAGCTTTCTTT,CASSLASGLANTEAFF
TRBJ1-5,TRBV5-8,.,.,15,TGTGCCAGCAGCTTGCCGGGGTTTGAGGCTCAGCCCCAGCATTTT,CASSLPGFEAQPQHF
TRBJ1-4,TRBV2,.,.,12,TGTGCCGCCCGGGACAATAATGAAAAACTGTTTTTT,CAARDNNEKLFF
TRBJ1-1,TRBV7-9,.,.,12,TGTGCCAGCAGCTTCAGGGTCCCTGAAGCTTTCTTT,CASSFRVPEAFF
TRBJ2-7,TRBV19,.,once,16,TGTGCCAGTAGTATAGAGTATCGTCTAGCCGCCTACGAGCAGTACTTC,CASSIEYRLAAYEQYF
TRBJ1-1,TRBV6-5,.,.,14,TGTGCCAGCACGCAGGGGATAGTGAACACTGAAGCTTTCTTT,CASTQGIVNTEAFF
TRBJ2-2,TRBV5-1,.,once,15,TGCGCCAGCAGCTTGGGACTATCGAACACCGGGGAGCTGTTTTTT,CASSLGLSNTGELFF
TRBJ2-1,TRBV24-1,.,once,14,TGTGCCACCAGTGATTTTAGAGGGGGCAATGAGCAGTTCTTC,CATSDFRGGNEQFF
TRBJ1-1,TRBV15,.,.,15,TGTGCCACCGCCTCAGGGGCCTTCATGAACACTGAAGCTTTCTTT,CATASGAFMNTEAFF
TRBJ2-5,TRBV9,TRBD2,.,15,TGTGCCAGCAGCGTAGCACTAGCGCCCCAAGAGACCCAGTACTTC,CASSVALAPQETQYF
TRBJ2-5,TRBV5-4,TRBD1,.,15,TGTGCCAGCAGCTTGGGACAGGGATACCAAGAGACCCAGTACTTC,CASSLGQGYQETQYF
TRBJ1-2,TRBV5-6,.,.,12,TGTGCCAGCACCCGAGATCTCTATGGCTACACCTTC,CASTRDLYGYTF
TRBJ2-5,TRBV5-1,.,.,15,TGCGCCAGCAGCTTGGTCCCCGGGGGCCAAGAGACCCAGTACTTC,CASSLVPGGQETQYF
TRBJ1-6,TRBV27,.,.,13,TGTGCCAGCAACCCTGGGGGGGCTTCACCCCTCCACTTT,CASNPGGASPLHF
TRBJ2-7,TRBV5-4,TRBD2,.,15,TGTGCCAGCAGCCCTCAGGGGCGGGGGGAAAACGAGCAGTACTTC,CASSPQGRGENEQYF
TRBJ1-2,TRBV10-3,TRBD1,.,14,TGTGCCATCAGTGATGGGACAGTTCCCTCTGGCTACACCTTC,CAISDGTVPSGYTF
TRBJ1-2,TRBV6-2/TRBV6-3,TRBD1,.,13,TGTGCCAGCAGTCCGGACAGGAACTATGGCTACACCTTC,CASSPDRNYGYTF
TRBJ2-2,TRBV6-5,.,.,14,TGTGCCAGCAGTTACCCGGGAACGACCGGGGAGCTGTTTTTT,CASSYPGTTGELFF
TRBJ2-5,TRBV7-7,TRBD2,.,16,TGTGCCAGCAGCTCCCCCAATGGGCTAGCGGAAGAGACCCAGTACTTC,CASSSPNGLAEETQYF
TRBJ1-1,TRBV10-3,.,.,13,TGTGCCGTAAAACAGGGAGATTTCACTGAAGCTTTCTTT,CAVKQGDFTEAFF
TRBJ2-7,TRBV20-1,.,.,11,TGCAGTGCTCGACTAGTTTACGAGCAGTACTTC,CSARLVYEQYF
TRBJ2-7,TRBV18,.,.,13,TGTGCCAGCTCACCACAGGGAGCCTACGAGCAGTACTTC,CASSPQGAYEQYF
TRBJ1-4,TRBV3-1/TRBV3-2,.,.,15,TGTGCCAGCAGCCCAAGGAAGGGAGGTCGGGAAAAACTGTTTTTT,CASSPRKGGREKLFF
TRBJ1-3,TRBV27,.,.,13,TGTGCCAGCAGTTTCAGGGCAGGAAACACCATATATTTT,CASSFRAGNTIYF
TRBJ2-2,TRBV7-6,TRBD1,.,16,TGTGCCAGCAGCTATGGACAGGAAAAGGACACCGGGGAGCTGTTTTTT,CASSYGQEKDTGELFF
TRBJ2-2,TRBV7-2,.,.,13,TGTGCCAGCAGCCCCGGACTCCCCGGGGAGCTGTTTTTT,CASSPGLPGELFF
TRBJ1-3,TRBV5-5,.,.,15,TGTGCCAGCAGCTGGGGGGACGGCTCTGGAAACACCATATATTTT,CASSWGDGSGNTIYF
TRBJ1-1,TRBV28,.,.,12,TGTGCCAGCAGTCAACAAAGGGGGGAAGCTTTCTTT,CASSQQRGEAFF
TRBJ2-2,TRBV28,TRBD2,once,20,TGTGCCAGCATCCCGGGATTCGGACTAGCGGGCGGGGGTGTCACCGGGGAGCTGTTTTTT,CASIPGFGLAGGGVTGELFF
TRBJ1-6,TRBV2,.,.,13,TGTGCCAGCAGCCGCGACTATAATTCACCCCTCCACTTT,CASSRDYNSPLHF
TRBJ1-6,TRBV5-6,.,.,15,TGTGCCAGCAGCTTCCGACAGTCGTATAATTCACCCCTCCACTTT,CASSFRQSYNSPLHF
TRBJ1-2,TRBV4-3,.,.,13,TGCGCCAGCAGCCAAGATTCGGGAGGTGGCTACACCTTC,CASSQDSGGGYTF
TRBJ2-7,TRBV7-9,TRBD2,.,16,TGTGCCAGCAGCTTATTAACACTAGCGGCCTCCTACGAGCAGTACTTC,CASSLLTLAASYEQYF
TRBJ1-1,TRBV20-1,.,.,14,TGCAGTGCTAGTCCCCACGCAATAGACACTGAAGCTTTCTTT,CSASPHAIDTEAFF
TRBJ2-1,TRBV7-9,TRBD2,.,18,TGTGCCAGCAGCTCCCGGACTAGCGGGGGGTCAGGTTCCAATGAGCAGTTCTTC,CASSSRTSGGSGSNEQFF
TRBJ1-3,TRBV4-3,TRBD1,once,16,TGCGCCAGCAGCCTATTAACAGGGGGCTCTGGAAACACCATATATTTT,CASSLLTGGSGNTIYF
TRBJ1-3,TRBV9,.,.,19,TGTGCCAGCAGCGTCCTCGAGGTCCCAGCAATAGCTACTGGAAACACCATATATTTT,CASSVLEVPAIATGNTIYF
TRBJ2-5,TRBV10-3,TRBD2,.,17,TGTGCCACCGCTCCTTTCACTAGCGGGGGTCGGGAAGAGACCCAGTACTTC,CATAPFTSGGREETQYF
TRBJ1-5,TRBV18,TRBD1,.,15,TGTGCCAGCTCACCGCTAGGGACAGTCAATCAGCCCCAGCATTTT,CASSPLGTVNQPQHF
TRBJ2-5,TRBV6-6,TRBD2,once,20,TGTGCCAGCAGCCTACTCCCAGGGACTAGCGGGGGGCCGGGTGTGGAGACCCAGTACTTC,CASSLLPGTSGGPGVETQYF
TRBJ1-6,TRBV4-1,.,.,14,TGCGCCAGCAGACCCAGGGGCGGGTATTCACCCCTCCACTTT,CASRPRGGYSPLHF
TRBJ2-7,TRBV27,TRBD1,.,13,TGTGCCACCGGACAGGGGCCGCCGCTCGAGCAGTACTTC,CATGQGPPLEQYF